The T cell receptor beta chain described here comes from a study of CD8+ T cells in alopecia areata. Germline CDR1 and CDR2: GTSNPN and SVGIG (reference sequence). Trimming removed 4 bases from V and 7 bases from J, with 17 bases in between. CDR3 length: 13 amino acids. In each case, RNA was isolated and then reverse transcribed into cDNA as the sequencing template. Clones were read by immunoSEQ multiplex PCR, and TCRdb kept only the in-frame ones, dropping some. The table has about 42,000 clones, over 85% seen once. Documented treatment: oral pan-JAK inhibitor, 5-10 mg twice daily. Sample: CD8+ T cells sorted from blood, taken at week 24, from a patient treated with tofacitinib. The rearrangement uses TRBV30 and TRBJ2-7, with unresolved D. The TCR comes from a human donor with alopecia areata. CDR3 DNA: TGTGCCTGGACCTGGGTACGTTCTAGGGAGCAGTACTTC. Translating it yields CAWTWVRSREQYF.